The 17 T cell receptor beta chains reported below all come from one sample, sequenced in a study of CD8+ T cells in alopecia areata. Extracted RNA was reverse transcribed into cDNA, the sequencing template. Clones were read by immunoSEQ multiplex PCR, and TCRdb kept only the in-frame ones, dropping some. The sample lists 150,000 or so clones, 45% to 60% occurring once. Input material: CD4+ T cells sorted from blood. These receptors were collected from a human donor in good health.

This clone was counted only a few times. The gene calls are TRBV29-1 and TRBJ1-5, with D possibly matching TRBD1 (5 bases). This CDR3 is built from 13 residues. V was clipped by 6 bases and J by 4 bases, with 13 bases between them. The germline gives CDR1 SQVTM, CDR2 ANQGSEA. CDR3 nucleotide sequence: TGCAGCGTAGAGACAGTCGGGAATCAGCCCCAGCATTTT. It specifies CSVETVGNQPQHF.

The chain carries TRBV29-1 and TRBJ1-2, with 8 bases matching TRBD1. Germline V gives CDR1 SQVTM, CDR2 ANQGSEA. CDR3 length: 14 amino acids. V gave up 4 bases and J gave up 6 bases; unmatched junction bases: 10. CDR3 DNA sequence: TGCAGCGTTGCCACGACCGCCAGGGGGCATGGCTACACCTTC. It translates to CSVATTARGHGYTF.

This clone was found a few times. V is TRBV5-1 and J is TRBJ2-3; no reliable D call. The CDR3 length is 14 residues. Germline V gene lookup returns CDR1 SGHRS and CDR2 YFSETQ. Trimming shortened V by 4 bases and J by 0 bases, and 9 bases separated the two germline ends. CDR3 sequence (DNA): TGCGCCAGCAGCCGGACCTTTAGCACAGATACGCAGTATTTT. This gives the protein CASSRTFSTDTQYF.

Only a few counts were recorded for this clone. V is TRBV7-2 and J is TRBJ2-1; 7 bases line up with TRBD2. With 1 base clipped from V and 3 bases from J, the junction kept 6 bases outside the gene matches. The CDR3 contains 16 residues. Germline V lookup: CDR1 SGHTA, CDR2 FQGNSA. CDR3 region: CASSLVSLAVYNEQFF. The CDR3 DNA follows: TGTGCCAGCAGCTTAGTTTCCCTAGCGGTCTACAATGAGCAGTTCTTC.

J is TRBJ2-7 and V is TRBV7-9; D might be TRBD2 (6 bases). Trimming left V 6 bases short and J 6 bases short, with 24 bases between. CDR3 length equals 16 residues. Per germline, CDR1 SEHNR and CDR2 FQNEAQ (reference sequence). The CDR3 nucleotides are TGTGCCAGCAGGCCTCCGACCCATACGGGAGATTCCGAGCAGTACTTC. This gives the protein CASRPPTHTGDSEQYF. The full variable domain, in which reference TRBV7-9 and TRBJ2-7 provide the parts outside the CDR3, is DTGVSQNPRHKITKRGQNVTFRCDPISEHNRLYWYRQTLGQGPEFLTYFQNEAQLEKSRLLSDRFSAERPKGSFSTLEIQRTEQGDSAMYLCASRPPTHTGDSEQYFGPGTRLTVT.

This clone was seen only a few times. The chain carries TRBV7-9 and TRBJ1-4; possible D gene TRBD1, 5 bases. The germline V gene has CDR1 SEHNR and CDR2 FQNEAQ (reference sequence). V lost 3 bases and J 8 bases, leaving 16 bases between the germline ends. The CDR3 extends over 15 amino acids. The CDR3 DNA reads TGTGCCAGCAGCTTCGCGGGGGGTGAGGAGGAAAAACTGTTTTTT. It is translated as CASSFAGGEEEKLFF.

CDR3 nucleotides: TGTGCCTGGGAGGACAGGGGGCCTTATGGCTACACCTTC. It translates to CAWEDRGPYGYTF. The chain combines TRBV30 with TRBJ1-2, with TRBD1 matching over 11 bases. The CDR3 runs to 13 residues. Germline CDR1 GTSNPN, CDR2 SVGIG (reference sequence). Trimming cost V 5 bases and J 5 bases; bases outside gene matches: 4.

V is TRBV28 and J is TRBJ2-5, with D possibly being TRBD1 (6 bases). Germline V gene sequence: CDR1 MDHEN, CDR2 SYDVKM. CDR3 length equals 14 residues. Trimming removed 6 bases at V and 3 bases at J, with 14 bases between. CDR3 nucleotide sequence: TGTGCCAGCAGCGCTTACAGGGACGAAGAGACCCAGTACTTC. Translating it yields CASSAYRDEETQYF.

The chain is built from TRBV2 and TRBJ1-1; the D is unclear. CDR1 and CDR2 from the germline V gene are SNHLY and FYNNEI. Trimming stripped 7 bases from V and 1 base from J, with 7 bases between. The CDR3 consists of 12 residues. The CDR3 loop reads CASIWGNTEAFF. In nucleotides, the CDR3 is TGTGCCAGCATTTGGGGGAACACTGAAGCTTTCTTT. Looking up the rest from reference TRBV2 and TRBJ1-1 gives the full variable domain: EPEVTQTPSHQVTQMGQEVILRCVPISNHLYFYWYRQILGQKVEFLVSFYNNEISEKSEIFDDQFSVERPDGSNFTLKIRSTKLEDSAMYFCASIWGNTEAFFGQGTRLTVV.

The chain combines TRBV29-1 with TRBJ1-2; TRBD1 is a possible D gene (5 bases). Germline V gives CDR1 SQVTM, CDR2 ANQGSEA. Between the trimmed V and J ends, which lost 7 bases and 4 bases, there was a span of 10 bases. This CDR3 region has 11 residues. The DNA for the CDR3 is TGCAGCGGGGGGGGTCCCTATGGCTACACCTTC. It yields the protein CSGGGPYGYTF.

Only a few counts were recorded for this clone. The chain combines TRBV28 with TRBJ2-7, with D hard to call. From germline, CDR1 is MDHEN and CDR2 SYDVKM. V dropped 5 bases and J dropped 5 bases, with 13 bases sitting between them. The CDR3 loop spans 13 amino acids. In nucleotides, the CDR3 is TGTGCCAGCAGTCTCCCTTCTTTACACGAGCAGTACTTC. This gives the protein CASSLPSLHEQYF. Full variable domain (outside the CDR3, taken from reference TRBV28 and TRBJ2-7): DVKVTQSSRYLVKRTGEKVFLECVQDMDHENMFWYRQDPGLGLRLIYFSYDVKMKEKGDIPEGYSVSREKKERFSLILESASTNQTSMYLCASSLPSLHEQYFGPGTRLTVT.

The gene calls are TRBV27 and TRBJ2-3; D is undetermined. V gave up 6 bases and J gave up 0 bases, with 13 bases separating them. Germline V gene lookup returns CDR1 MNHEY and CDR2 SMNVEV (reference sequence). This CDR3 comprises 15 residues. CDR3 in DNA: TGTGCCAGCAGGCTCGGTCGGCCCAGCACAGATACGCAGTATTTT. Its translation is CASRLGRPSTDTQYF.

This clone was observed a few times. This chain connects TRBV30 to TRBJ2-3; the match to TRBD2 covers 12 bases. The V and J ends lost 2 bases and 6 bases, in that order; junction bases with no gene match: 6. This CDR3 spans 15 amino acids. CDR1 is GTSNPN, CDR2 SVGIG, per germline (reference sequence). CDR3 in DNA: TGTGCCTGGAGTCGACTAGCGGGAGTGGGGGATACGCAGTATTTT. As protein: CAWSRLAGVGDTQYF.

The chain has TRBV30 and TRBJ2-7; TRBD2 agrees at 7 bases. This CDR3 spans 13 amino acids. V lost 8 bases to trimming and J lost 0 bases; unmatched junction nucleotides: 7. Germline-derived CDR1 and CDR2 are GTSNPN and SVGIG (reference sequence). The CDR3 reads CAIAGPSSYEQYF. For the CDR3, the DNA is TGTGCCATAGCGGGCCCGAGCTCCTACGAGCAGTACTTC.

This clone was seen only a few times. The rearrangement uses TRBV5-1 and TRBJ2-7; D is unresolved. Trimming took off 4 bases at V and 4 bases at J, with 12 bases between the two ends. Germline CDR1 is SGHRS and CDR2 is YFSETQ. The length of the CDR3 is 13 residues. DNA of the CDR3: TGCGCCAGCAGCCCCTCTTTGGGGTACGAGCAGTACTTC. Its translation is CASSPSLGYEQYF.

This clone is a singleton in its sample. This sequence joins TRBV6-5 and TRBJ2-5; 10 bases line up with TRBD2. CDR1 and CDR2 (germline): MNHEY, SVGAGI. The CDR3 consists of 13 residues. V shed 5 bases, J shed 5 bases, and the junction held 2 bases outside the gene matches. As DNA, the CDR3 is TGTGCCAGCAGTCGGACTAGCGGTGAGACCCAGTACTTC. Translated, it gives CASSRTSGETQYF.

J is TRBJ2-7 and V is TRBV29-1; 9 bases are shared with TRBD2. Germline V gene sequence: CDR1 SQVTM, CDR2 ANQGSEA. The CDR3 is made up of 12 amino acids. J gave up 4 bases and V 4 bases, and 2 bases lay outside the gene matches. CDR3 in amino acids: CSVVAGAYEQYF. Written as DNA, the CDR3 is TGCAGCGTTGTAGCGGGAGCTTACGAGCAGTACTTC.